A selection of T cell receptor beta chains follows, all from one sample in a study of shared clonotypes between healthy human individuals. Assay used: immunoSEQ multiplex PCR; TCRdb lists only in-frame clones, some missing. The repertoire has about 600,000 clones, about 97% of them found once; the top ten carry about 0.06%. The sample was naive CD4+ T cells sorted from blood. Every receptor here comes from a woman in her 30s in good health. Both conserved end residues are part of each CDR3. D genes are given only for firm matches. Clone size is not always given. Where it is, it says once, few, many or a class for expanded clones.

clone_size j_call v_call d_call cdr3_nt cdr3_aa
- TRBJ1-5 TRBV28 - TGTGCCAGCAGTTTAATCGGAGAGGTGGGTCAGCCCCAGCATTTT CASSLIGEVGQPQHF
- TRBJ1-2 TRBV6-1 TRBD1 TGTGCCAGCAGCCTAGGGGGCTGGCGTGGCTACACCTTC CASSLGGWRGYTF
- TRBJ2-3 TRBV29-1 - TGCAGCGTTGGAGTAGGGCCAGATACGCAGTATTTT CSVGVGPDTQYF
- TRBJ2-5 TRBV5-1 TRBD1 TGCGCCAGCAGCGAAGAGGGACAGGGGGCAGGAGAGACCCAGTACTTC CASSEEGQGAGETQYF
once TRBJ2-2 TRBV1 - TGCACCAGCAGCCCGGATCGGTACAGGGGAACCGGGGAGCTGTTTTTT CTSSPDRYRGTGELFF
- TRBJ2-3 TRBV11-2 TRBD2 TGTGCCAGCAGCTTAGTGCTAGCGGAGAGCACAGATACGCAGTATTTT CASSLVLAESTDTQYF
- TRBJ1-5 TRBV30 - TGTGCCTGGAGTTCCCATTCTTACCGAAGCAATCAGCCCCAGCATTTT CAWSSHSYRSNQPQHF
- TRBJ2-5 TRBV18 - TGTGCCAGCTCACCACCGGCGGTTCAAGAGACCCAGTACTTC CASSPPAVQETQYF
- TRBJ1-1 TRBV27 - TGTGCCAGCAGTCTAAAAAGGGTGAACACTGAAGCTTTCTTT CASSLKRVNTEAFF
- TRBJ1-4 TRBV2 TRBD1 TGTGCCAGCAGGGGACAGACAACTAATGAAAAACTGTTTTTT CASRGQTTNEKLFF